The 25 T cell receptor beta chains given below trace back to one sample, sequenced in a study of cytomegalovirus exposure and HLA in healthy donors (dated by TCRdb to about 2017). The library was obtained by the immunoSEQ multiplex PCR assay. Sourced from immuneACCESS, this table was stored by TCRdb with only in-frame sequences that have V and J called. A share of the clones is absent; for the studies checked, an unresolved V gene accounts for under half, and the remainder has no known explanation. In all, the sample holds about 180,000 clones, and roughly 85% of those were seen once. About 16% of the sample goes to the ten largest clones. Sequencing was carried out using PBMCs. These TCRs come from a young man in good health and CMV-seropositive.

The chain is built from TRBV6-1 and TRBJ2-7; 10 positions match TRBD1. Germline CDR1 is MNHNS and CDR2 is SASEGT. The CDR3 loop spans 16 amino acids. The V segment lost 4 bases and the J segment 1 base; nucleotides outside the gene matches: 7. CDR3: CASSAPTGGYSYEQYF. For the CDR3, the DNA is TGTGCCAGCAGTGCCCCGACAGGGGGCTATTCCTACGAGCAGTACTTC.

J is TRBJ2-5 and V is TRBV7-6, with a tentative D call TRBD1 (6 bases). V was pared by 4 bases and J by 2 bases, with 14 bases between. The CDR3 is made up of 15 amino acids. CDR1 is SGHVS, CDR2 FNYEAQ, per germline. DNA of the CDR3: TGTGCCAGCAGCTCTATCCGGGACACTCAAGAGACCCAGTACTTC. Amino acid sequence: CASSSIRDTQETQYF.

The CDR3 nucleotides are TGTGCCACGGGACTAGCGGGGCAAGAGACCCAGTACTTC. Translation: CATGLAGQETQYF. The rearrangement links TRBV5-6 to TRBJ2-5; 13 bases align to TRBD2. Germline CDR1 and CDR2: SGHDT and YYEEEE. This CDR3 region has 13 residues. The ends lost 9 bases at V and 2 bases at J; junction bases unmatched: 1.

The CDR3 DNA reads TGTGCCAGCAGATTCGGACAGGGCGGCTCCTATAATTCACCCCTCCACTTT. Protein sequence: CASRFGQGGSYNSPLHF. The V gene is TRBV2, the J gene TRBJ1-6; 8 nucleotides match TRBD1. This CDR3 has 17 amino acids. The ends lost 6 bases at V and 0 bases at J; junction bases unmatched: 7. The germline gives CDR1 SNHLY, CDR2 FYNNEI. Supplemented by reference TRBV2 and TRBJ1-6, the full variable domain reads EPEVTQTPSHQVTQMGQEVILRCVPISNHLYFYWYRQILGQKVEFLVSFYNNEISEKSEIFDDQFSVERPDGSNFTLKIRSTKLEDSAMYFCASRFGQGGSYNSPLHFGNGTRLTVT.

On this clone: Germline and junction disagree at one end, which may indicate a read error. The J gene is TRBJ1-2, the V gene TRBV9; 7 bases line up with TRBD1. The germline V gene has CDR1 SGDLS and CDR2 YYNGEE. The CDR3 consists of 15 residues. The DNA of the CDR3 is TGTGCCAGTAGCGTCGGACAGGAACAAAACTATGGCTACACCTTC. As protein: CASSVGQEQNYGYTF.

V and J are TRBV5-1 and TRBJ1-1; TRBD1 is a possible D gene (5 bases). Trimming took 2 bases from V and 0 from J, leaving 8 bases between them. The CDR3 loop spans 14 amino acids. The germline V gene encodes CDR1 SGHRS and CDR2 YFSETQ. CDR3 nucleotide sequence: TGCGCCAGCAGCTTCGACAGATTGAACACTGAAGCTTTCTTT. Translating gives CASSFDRLNTEAFF.

The chain combines TRBV28 with TRBJ2-2; D perhaps matches TRBD1 (6 bases). V lost 8 bases to trimming and J lost 5 bases, with 9 bases between them. The germline gives CDR1 MDHEN, CDR2 SYDVKM. The CDR3 has 12 amino acids. The CDR3: CASLGGTGELFF. CDR3 nucleotides: TGTGCCAGCCTAGGGGGTACCGGGGAGCTGTTTTTT. Variable domain in full (rest from reference TRBV28 and TRBJ2-2): DVKVTQSSRYLVKRTGEKVFLECVQDMDHENMFWYRQDPGLGLRLIYFSYDVKMKEKGDIPEGYSVSREKKERFSLILESASTNQTSMYLCASLGGTGELFFGEGSRLTVL.

V and J are TRBV11-2 and TRBJ1-1; tentatively, D is TRBD1 (6 bases). This CDR3 spans 14 amino acids. V lost 5 bases and J lost 2, with 12 bases in between. Germline lookup yields CDR1 SGHAT and CDR2 FQNNGV. The DNA of the CDR3 is TGTGCCAGCAGCCCCGACAGGAGCAACACTGAAGCTTTCTTT. This gives the protein CASSPDRSNTEAFF. Full variable domain (missing parts from reference TRBV11-2 and TRBJ1-1): EAGVAQSPRYKIIEKRQSVAFWCNPISGHATLYWYQQILGQGPKLLIQFQNNGVVDDSQLPKDRFSAERLKGVDSTLKIQPAKLEDSAVYLCASSPDRSNTEAFFGQGTRLTVV.

The chain recombines TRBV28 with TRBJ1-1; TRBD1 matches at 11 bases. The CDR3 contains 18 residues. Germline trimming cut 3 bases from V and 4 bases from J; bases unmatched to any gene: 13. Germline V lookup: CDR1 MDHEN, CDR2 SYDVKM. This chain's CDR3 is CASSLLPGTGGMSTEAFF. The CDR3, as DNA: TGTGCCAGCAGTTTGTTACCCGGGACAGGGGGAATGAGCACTGAAGCTTTCTTT.

The chain carries TRBV28 and TRBJ2-7, with 9 nucleotides matching TRBD1. V was pared by 4 bases and J by 5 bases, with 9 bases of the junction left unmatched. The germline V gene encodes CDR1 MDHEN and CDR2 SYDVKM. The CDR3 has 15 residues. The CDR3 loop reads CASSSPGQGIHEQYF. The CDR3 DNA reads TGTGCCAGCAGTTCTCCGGGACAGGGTATACACGAGCAGTACTTC.

The chain uses TRBV5-6 and TRBJ1-1; 9 nucleotides align to TRBD1. V shed 3 bases and J 3 bases; nucleotides not matched to a gene: 6. The germline V gene has CDR1 SGHDT and CDR2 YYEEEE. This CDR3 is built from 15 residues. For the CDR3, the DNA is TGTGCCAGCAGCTCGACGGGACAGGGAGACACTGAAGCTTTCTTT. Its translation is CASSSTGQGDTEAFF.

The genes are TRBV7-6 and TRBJ1-1; maybe TRBD1 (6 bases). The V end was cut by 5 bases, the J end by 6 bases, with 13 bases between. CDR3 size: 13 residues. The germline V gene has CDR1 SGHVS and CDR2 FNYEAQ. The CDR3 spells CASSQQGYSEAFF. As DNA, the CDR3 is TGTGCCAGCAGCCAGCAGGGGTACTCTGAAGCTTTCTTT.

The chain is built from TRBV5-1 and TRBJ1-1; D is uncertain. V was trimmed by 2 bases and J by 3 bases, leaving 14 bases between them. This CDR3 spans 15 amino acids. Germline V gene data show CDR1 as SGHRS and CDR2 as YFSETQ. The CDR3 bases are TGCGCCAGCAGCTTTATAGGCAGCGGCGACACTGAAGCTTTCTTT. This codes for CASSFIGSGDTEAFF.

This chain links TRBV4-1 with TRBJ1-5; 7 bases match TRBD1. V lost 6 bases and J lost 7; bases outside the gene matches: 9. Germline V CDR1 and CDR2: MGHRA, YSYEKL. This CDR3 has 14 residues. The CDR3 region is CASSKGGSNQPQHF. CDR3 in DNA: TGCGCCAGCAGTAAAGGGGGCAGTAACCAGCCCCAGCATTTT.

The sample holds one count of this clone. The V and J genes are TRBV7-9 and TRBJ2-7, with 8 bases identical to TRBD1. The CDR3 runs to 14 residues. With V trimmed by 6 bases and J by 6 bases, 10 bases remained unmatched. From germline, CDR1 is SEHNR and CDR2 FQNEAQ (reference sequence). The CDR3 DNA is TGTGCCAGCAGTCTAGACAGGGGTACTGGCGAGCAGTACTTC. Protein: CASSLDRGTGEQYF.

J is TRBJ2-5 and V is TRBV4-1; D might be TRBD2 (6 bases). The CDR3 runs to 16 residues. The ends were cut back, 1 base at V and 2 bases at J, with 14 bases in the middle. The germline CDR1 and CDR2 sequences are MGHRA and YSYEKL. Written as DNA, the CDR3 is TGCGCCAGCAGCCAAGTTAACGGACTACTGCAAGAGACCCAGTACTTC. Protein product: CASSQVNGLLQETQYF.

The chain carries TRBV10-3 and TRBJ2-7, with TRBD2 matching 9 bases. The V gene's germline CDR1 is ENHRY and CDR2 SYGVKD. This CDR3 contains 14 residues. Trimming cost V 10 bases and J 0 bases; bases outside gene matches: 7. The CDR3 spells CATQSGGFSYEQYF. The CDR3 DNA is TGTGCCACTCAAAGCGGGGGGTTCTCCTACGAGCAGTACTTC.

This clone was picked up a small number of times. This sequence joins TRBV28 and TRBJ2-7; 7 bases are shared with TRBD2. V dropped 2 bases and J dropped 7; count of bases not matched to a gene: 2. Germline CDR1 is MDHEN and CDR2 is SYDVKM. This CDR3 contains 12 residues. CDR3 DNA sequence: TGTGCCAGCAGTTTAAGGGGAGGGGAGCAGTACTTC. Protein: CASSLRGGEQYF. The whole variable domain, filled in from reference TRBV28 and TRBJ2-7, reads DVKVTQSSRYLVKRTGEKVFLECVQDMDHENMFWYRQDPGLGLRLIYFSYDVKMKEKGDIPEGYSVSREKKERFSLILESASTNQTSMYLCASSLRGGEQYFGPGTRLTVT.

The chain employs TRBV6-1 and TRBJ1-1; 11 nucleotides agree with TRBD1. Germline CDR1 and CDR2: MNHNS and SASEGT. The length of the CDR3 is 15 residues. J was trimmed by 5 bases and V by 5 bases; bases with no gene match: 7. DNA of the CDR3: TGTGCCAGCAGTCCAAGGACAGGGGGCAATACTGAAGCTTTCTTT. Amino acid sequence: CASSPRTGGNTEAFF.

The chain recombines TRBV29-1 with TRBJ2-1; no clear D gene. This CDR3 is 16 amino acids long. The V end was cut by 0 bases, the J end by 7 bases, with 19 bases between. The germline CDR1 and CDR2 sequences are SQVTM and ANQGSEA. This CDR3 is CSVEDRSNQPRNEQFF. DNA of the CDR3: TGCAGCGTTGAAGATCGGTCTAACCAGCCTAGGAATGAGCAGTTCTTC.

V usage is TRBV5-1 and J usage is TRBJ2-3; 9 bases align to TRBD1. The CDR3 extends over 16 amino acids. Looked up from germline, CDR1 is SGHRS and CDR2 is YFSETQ. Losses at the gene ends were 4 bases for V and 0 bases for J; bases not matched to a gene: 6. In DNA form, the CDR3 reads TGCGCCAGCAGCCGACTGACAGGGGGGAGCACAGATACGCAGTATTTT. Translated, it gives CASSRLTGGSTDTQYF.

V usage is TRBV11-2 and J usage is TRBJ2-1, with TRBD2 matching 10 bases. The V and J ends lost 6 bases and 8 bases, in that order; junction bases with no gene match: 10. This CDR3 is 15 amino acids long. Germline V gives CDR1 SGHAT, CDR2 FQNNGV. The CDR3 spells CASRLAGAGGDEQFF. CDR3 nucleotide sequence: TGTGCCAGCAGGCTAGCGGGGGCCGGGGGGGATGAGCAGTTCTTC.

This clone was detected only a few times. This chain links TRBV9 with TRBJ1-3, with 8 bases identical to TRBD1. Unmatched junction bases numbered 6, after V lost 3 bases and J lost 7 bases. The CDR3 has 14 amino acids. Germline CDR1 and CDR2: SGDLS and YYNGEE. As DNA, the CDR3 is TGTGCCAGCAGCGCGGACAGGGACGGCAACACCATATATTTT. Translated: CASSADRDGNTIYF.

The J gene is TRBJ1-2, the V gene TRBV7-2; weak D call: TRBD1 (6 bases). Germline V gene data show CDR1 as SGHTA and CDR2 as FQGNSA. V was clipped by 5 bases and J by 2 bases, with 12 bases between them. This CDR3 has 14 residues. The CDR3 sequence: CASSPETGNYGYTF. DNA of the CDR3: TGTGCCAGCAGCCCTGAGACAGGAAACTATGGCTACACCTTC.

V gene TRBV7-3 combines with J gene TRBJ1-1, with D possibly matching TRBD1 (5 bases). The CDR3 contains 14 residues. V was clipped by 3 bases and J by 6 bases, with 14 bases between them. The germline V gene has CDR1 SGHTA and CDR2 FQGTGA. The CDR3 loop reads CASSFGLQGAEAFF. The CDR3 bases are TGTGCCAGCAGCTTCGGTCTACAAGGGGCTGAAGCTTTCTTT.